This TCR beta chain was observed in a study of cytomegalovirus exposure and HLA in healthy donors. Trimming removed 6 bases at V and 2 bases at J, with 15 bases between. CDR3 length: 15 residues. The germline V gene encodes CDR1 PRHDT and CDR2 FYEKMQ (reference sequence). Researchers ran the PCR with 60 Vbeta and 13 Jbeta primers. Profiling relied on immunoSEQ multiplex PCR, and the TCRdb table lists in-frame clones only, not all of them. The sample includes around 150,000 clones, about 9.1% of them seen just once. At least ten counts were recorded for this clone. This sequence joins TRBV13 and TRBJ2-3; maybe TRBD1 (5 bases). The sample consisted of PBMCs. This TCR derives from a woman between 40 and 50 years old in good health and CMV-seropositive. In DNA, the CDR3 is TGTGCCAGCAGTTCCCCCGACAGATTCACAGATACGCAGTATTTT. This gives the protein CASSSPDRFTDTQYF.